This T cell receptor (beta chain) was recorded in a study of cytomegalovirus exposure and HLA in healthy donors. The data were produced by immunoSEQ multiplex PCR, yet TCRdb's version contains in-frame clones alone and is incomplete. The profile shows 60,000 or so clones, 90% to 95% of them singletons. Study observations and caveats: Published work reported that the classifier diagnosed cytomegalovirus status with high specificity and sensitivity. Some TCR beta chains (roughly 160 of them) were listed as cytomegalovirus-associated.

CDR1 is SGHTA, CDR2 FQGNSA, per germline. The CDR3 sequence is 14 residues long. Trimming removed 5 bases at V and 1 base at J, with 11 bases between. As regards this clone: The antigen remains undetermined.

This sequence joins TRBV7-2 and TRBJ1-1; D may be TRBD1 (6 bases). The receptor's source is a woman in her 30s in good health and CMV-seronegative. What was sequenced was PBMCs. CDR3 region: CASSLQGENTEAFF. The CDR3 bases are TGTGCCAGCAGCCTACAGGGAGAGAACACTGAAGCTTTCTTT. The full variable domain, in which reference TRBV7-2 and TRBJ1-1 provide the parts outside the CDR3, is GAGVSQSPSNKVTEKGKDVELRCDPISGHTALYWYRQSLGQGLEFLIYFQGNSAPDKSGLPSDRFSAERTGGSVSTLTIQRTQQEDSAVYLCASSLQGENTEAFFGQGTRLTVV.